This T cell receptor (beta chain) derives from a study of T cells in Graves' hyperthyroidism and ophthalmopathy. Germline CDR1 and CDR2: DFQATT and SNEGSKA (reference sequence). J lost 6 bases, V lost 4 bases, and 4 bases had no gene match. CDR3 length: 14 residues. Whole-study results and caveats: Using 13 V-J features, a model discriminated ophthalmopathy from stable hyperthyroidism.

This clonotype was found many times. Its specificity is unknown. TCR beta CDR3 regions were amplified from RNA transcripts. First-round RT-PCR with HTBI primers amplified the TCR CDR3 region. A single record per CDR3 protein comes from TCRdb applying MiXCR to the multiplex PCR reads. This table holds under 300,000 distinct CDR3 sequences, more than 12% found once. The clonotype originates from a woman aged 40 to 50 with Graves' hyperthyroidism that later progressed to Graves' ophthalmopathy. The sequencing input was blood. The chain uses TRBV20-1 and TRBJ2-1; 12 bases match TRBD2. CDR3 in amino acids: CSAIGLAGINEQFF. CDR3 nucleotides: TGCAGTGCTATTGGACTAGCGGGGATCAATGAGCAGTTCTTC.